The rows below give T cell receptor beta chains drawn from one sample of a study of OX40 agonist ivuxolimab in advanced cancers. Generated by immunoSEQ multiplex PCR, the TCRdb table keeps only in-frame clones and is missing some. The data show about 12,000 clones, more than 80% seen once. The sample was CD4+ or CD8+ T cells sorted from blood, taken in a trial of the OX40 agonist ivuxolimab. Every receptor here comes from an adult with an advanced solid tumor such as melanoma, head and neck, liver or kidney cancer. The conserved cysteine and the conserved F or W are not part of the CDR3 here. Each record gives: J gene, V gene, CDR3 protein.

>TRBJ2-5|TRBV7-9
ASSSGETQY
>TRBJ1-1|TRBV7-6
ASRKGMDTEAF
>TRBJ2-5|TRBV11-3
ASSTRDRGQETQY
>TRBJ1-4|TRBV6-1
ASSEAPTTNEKLF
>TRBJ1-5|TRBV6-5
ASAGKTVNQPQH
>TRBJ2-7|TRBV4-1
ASSKEPTSGGFYEQY
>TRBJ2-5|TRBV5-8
ASTPSSFQETQY
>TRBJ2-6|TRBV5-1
ASSLSTGSGGANVLT
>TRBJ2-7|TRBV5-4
ASRKDSYEQY
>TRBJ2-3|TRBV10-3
AISGQGGHTDTQY
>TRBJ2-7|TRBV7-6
ASSLGSNSYEQY
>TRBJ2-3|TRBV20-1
SASTDTQY
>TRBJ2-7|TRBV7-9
ASSGRVRGQY
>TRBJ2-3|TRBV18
ASSPPEDWGDTQY
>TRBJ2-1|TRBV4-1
ASSQTGDDEQF
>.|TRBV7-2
ASSFAGTSGLGAYEQY
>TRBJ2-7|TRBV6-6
AAGAYEQY
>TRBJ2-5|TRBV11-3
ASSLGGATGTQY
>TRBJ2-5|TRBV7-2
ASSPGGGVAGIKETQY
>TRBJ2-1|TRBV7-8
ASSSRAGVLYNEQF
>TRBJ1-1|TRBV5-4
ASSLLAVTITEAF
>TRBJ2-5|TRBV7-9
ASSGAETQY
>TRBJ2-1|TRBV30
AWRHLGGLGPQYNEQF
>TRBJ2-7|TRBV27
AAGTSFYEQY
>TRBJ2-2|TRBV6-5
ASSYRTPTGELF
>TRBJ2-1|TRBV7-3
ASSHHLAVSSYNEQF
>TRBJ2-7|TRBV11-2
ASSQEEAGARYEQY
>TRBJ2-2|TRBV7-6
ASSTPGGSDTGELF
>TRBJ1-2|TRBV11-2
ASSPTGKGYGYT
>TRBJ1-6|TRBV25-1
ASSESTGAAPLH
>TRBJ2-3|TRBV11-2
ASSLGAGPDTQY
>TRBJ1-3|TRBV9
ASSVAAQSSGNTIY
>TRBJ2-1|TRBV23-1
ARERRGLSYNEQF
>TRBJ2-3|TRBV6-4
ASSEWGSGADTQY
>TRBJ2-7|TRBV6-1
ASSEGGPYEQY
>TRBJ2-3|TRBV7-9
ASSPGLAGGFESTDTQY
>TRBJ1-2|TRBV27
ASSSGQGPYGYT
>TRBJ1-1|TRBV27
ASSWTGTGGTEAF
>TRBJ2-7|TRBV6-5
ASSPGTGGDEQY
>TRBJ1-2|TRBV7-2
ASSLGGGPKDT
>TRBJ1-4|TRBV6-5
ASSPGLSEKLF
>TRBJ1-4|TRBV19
ASSVPGGWSEKLF
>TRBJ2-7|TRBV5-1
ASSLVSALDEQY
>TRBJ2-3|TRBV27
ASSLTGLVGADTQY
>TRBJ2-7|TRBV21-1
ASSGEAVSCDEQY
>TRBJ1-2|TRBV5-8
ASSLLQDNYGYT
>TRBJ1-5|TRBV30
AWSVGQSNQPQH
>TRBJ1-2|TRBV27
ASSFGTGIRDYGYT
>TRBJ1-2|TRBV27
ASSLVQGAEGYT
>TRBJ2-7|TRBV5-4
ASSKLLAGDPPEQY
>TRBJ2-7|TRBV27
ASSPGGTGSYEQY
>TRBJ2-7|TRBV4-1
ASSQDRGLTYEQY
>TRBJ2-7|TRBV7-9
ASSLWVGGGDDDEQY
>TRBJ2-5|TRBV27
ASSQRTGQETQY
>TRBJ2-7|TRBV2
ASILPDRANDEQY
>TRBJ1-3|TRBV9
ASSGHGGGGNTIY
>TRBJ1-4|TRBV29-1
SASGTSSQNEKLF
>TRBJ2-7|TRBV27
ASSPSGGPVSDEQY